This paragraph reports one T cell receptor beta chain. Its matching antigen is unknown. The sample originates from a study of cytomegalovirus exposure and HLA in healthy donors. Broader study findings: TCR association rates varied by HLA locus in a later analysis, with DRB1 highest and HLA-C lowest. Presence/absence analyses took donor sequencing depth as roughly uniform. High sensitivity and specificity were reportedly achieved when the classifier diagnosed cytomegalovirus status.

The CDR3 consists of 18 residues. Germline assignment: CDR1 SNHLY and CDR2 FYNNEI. Trimming took off 4 bases at V and 6 bases at J, with 28 bases between the two ends. A multiplex PCR was run with 60 Vbeta primers and 13 Jbeta primers. Sequenced by immunoSEQ multiplex PCR; TCRdb stores in-frame clones only, minus some. The sample shows about 230,000 clones, around 89% of them seen only once. Sequenced sample: PBMCs. This rearrangement joins TRBV2 to TRBJ2-7; TRBD1 is a possible D gene (6 bases). The receptor's source is a woman aged 18-29 years in good health and CMV-seronegative. The CDR3 sequence: CASSGGLRTEHGKGEQYF. DNA for the CDR3: TGTGCCAGCAGTGGAGGATTACGGACAGAGCACGGTAAGGGCGAGCAGTACTTC.